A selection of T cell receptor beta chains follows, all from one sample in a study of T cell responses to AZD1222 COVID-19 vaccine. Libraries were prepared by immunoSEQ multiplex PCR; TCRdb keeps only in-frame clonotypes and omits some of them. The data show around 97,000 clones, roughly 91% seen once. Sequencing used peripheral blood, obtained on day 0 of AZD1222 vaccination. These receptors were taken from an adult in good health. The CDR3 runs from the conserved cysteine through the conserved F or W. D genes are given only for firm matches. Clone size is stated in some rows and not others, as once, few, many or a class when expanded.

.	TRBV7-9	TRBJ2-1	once	CASSLWGVEFF	TGTGCCAGCAGCTTATGGGGGGTGGAGTTCTTC
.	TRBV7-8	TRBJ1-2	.	CASSPRWGSNYGYTF	TGTGCCAGCAGCCCAAGGTGGGGATCCAACTATGGCTACACCTTC
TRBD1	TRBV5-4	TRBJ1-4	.	CASSFPSGQGNEKLFF	TGTGCCAGCAGCTTTCCCTCTGGACAGGGCAATGAAAAACTGTTTTTT
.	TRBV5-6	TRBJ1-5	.	CASSLVGQPQHF	TGTGCCAGCAGCTTGGTTGGACAGCCCCAGCATTTT
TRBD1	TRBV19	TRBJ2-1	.	CASSMGDSSYNEQFF	TGTGCCAGTAGTATGGGGGACAGCTCCTACAATGAGCAGTTCTTC
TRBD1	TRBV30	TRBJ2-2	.	CAWNPGQGAAGELFF	TGTGCCTGGAACCCCGGACAGGGGGCCGCCGGGGAGCTGTTTTTT
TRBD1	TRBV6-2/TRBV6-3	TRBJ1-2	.	CASSEGQGIYGYTF	TGTGCCAGCAGCGAGGGACAGGGAATCTATGGCTACACCTTC
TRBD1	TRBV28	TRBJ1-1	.	CASSTGGIGYAFF	TGTGCCAGCAGCACAGGGGGCATTGGATACGCTTTCTTT
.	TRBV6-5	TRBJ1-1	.	CASTNPGNTEAFF	TGTGCCAGCACTAACCCCGGGAACACTGAAGCTTTCTTT
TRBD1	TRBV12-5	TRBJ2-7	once	CASGPGTGGDEQYF	TGTGCTAGTGGCCCCGGGACAGGGGGCGACGAGCAGTACTTC
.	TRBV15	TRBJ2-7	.	CATSSQRSEQYF	TGTGCCACCAGCAGCCAAAGATCGGAGCAGTACTTC
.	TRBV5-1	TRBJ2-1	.	CASSLLRGAQNNEQFF	TGCGCCAGCAGCTTGTTGCGGGGTGCTCAAAACAATGAGCAGTTCTTC
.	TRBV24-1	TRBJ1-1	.	CATSDLLGAISKNTEAFF	TGTGCCACCAGTGATTTATTGGGGGCGATTTCCAAGAACACTGAAGCTTTCTTT
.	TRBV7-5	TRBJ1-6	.	CARSSPGKGTYNSPLHF	TGTGCCAGAAGCTCGCCAGGGAAGGGGACCTATAATTCACCCCTCCACTTT
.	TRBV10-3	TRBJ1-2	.	CAISEFRDRHYGYTF	TGTGCCATCAGTGAGTTCCGGGACCGGCACTATGGCTACACCTTC
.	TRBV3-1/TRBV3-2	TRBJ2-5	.	CASSQFAAQETQYF	TGTGCCAGCAGCCAGTTCGCGGCCCAAGAGACCCAGTACTTC
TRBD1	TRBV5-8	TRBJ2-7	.	CASSLADRGYYEQYF	TGTGCCAGCAGCTTGGCCGACAGGGGGTACTACGAGCAGTACTTC
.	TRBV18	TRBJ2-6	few	CASSTTGSGANVLTF	TGTGCCAGCTCAACCACAGGGTCTGGGGCCAACGTCCTGACTTTC
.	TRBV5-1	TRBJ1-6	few	CASSLSLGNSPLHF	TGCGCCAGCAGCTTGAGTTTGGGGAACTCACCCCTCCACTTT
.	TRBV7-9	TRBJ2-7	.	CASSPVLAPMWEQYF	TGTGCCAGCAGCCCCGTCCTAGCGCCCATGTGGGAGCAGTACTTC
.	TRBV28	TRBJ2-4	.	CASSYPGGPKNIQYF	TGTGCCAGCAGTTACCCTGGGGGTCCCAAAAACATTCAGTACTTC
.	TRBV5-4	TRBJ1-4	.	CASSPGDGATNEKLFF	TGTGCCAGCAGCCCGGGGGACGGGGCAACTAATGAAAAACTGTTTTTT
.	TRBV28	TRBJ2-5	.	CASSLRGEETQYF	TGTGCCAGCAGTTTACGAGGAGAAGAGACCCAGTACTTC
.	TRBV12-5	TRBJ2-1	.	CASGFYPPYEQFF	TGTGCTAGTGGTTTTTACCCCCCCTATGAGCAGTTCTTC
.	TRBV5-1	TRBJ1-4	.	CASSPRGAGEKLFF	TGCGCCAGCAGCCCCCGGGGGGCTGGTGAAAAACTGTTTTTT
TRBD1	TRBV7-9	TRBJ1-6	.	CASSLGGTGANNSPLHF	TGTGCCAGCAGCTTAGGTGGGACAGGGGCCAATAATTCACCCCTCCACTTT
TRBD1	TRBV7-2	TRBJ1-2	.	CASRQDRLVDYGYTF	TGTGCCAGCAGACAGGACAGGTTGGTGGACTATGGCTACACCTTC
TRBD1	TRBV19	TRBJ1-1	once	CASTPDPGGTEAFF	TGTGCCAGTACCCCCGATCCAGGGGGCACTGAAGCTTTCTTT
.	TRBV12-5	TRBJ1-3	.	CASGLVLEISGNTIYF	TGTGCTAGTGGTTTGGTACTGGAGATCTCTGGAAACACCATATATTTT
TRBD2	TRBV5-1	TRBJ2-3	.	CASSRGLAGKVSGSDTQYF	TGCGCCAGCAGCCGGGGACTAGCGGGGAAAGTCTCGGGCTCAGATACGCAGTATTTT
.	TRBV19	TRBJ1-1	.	CASNIIGAGDTEAFF	TGTGCCAGTAACATTATCGGGGCCGGAGACACTGAAGCTTTCTTT
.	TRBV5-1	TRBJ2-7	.	CASSLGQDHYEQYF	TGCGCCAGCAGCTTGGGACAGGACCACTACGAGCAGTACTTC
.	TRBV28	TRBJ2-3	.	CASASTGVADTQYF	TGTGCCAGCGCTTCCACGGGGGTGGCAGATACGCAGTATTTT
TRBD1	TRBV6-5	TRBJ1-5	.	CASSFTGVNQPQHF	TGTGCCAGCAGTTTCACAGGGGTTAATCAGCCCCAGCATTTT
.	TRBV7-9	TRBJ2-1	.	CASSFSWERNEQFF	TGTGCCAGCAGCTTTAGCTGGGAGAGGAATGAGCAGTTCTTC
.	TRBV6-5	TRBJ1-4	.	CASSYSNTQGEKLFF	TGTGCCAGCAGTTACTCGAATACTCAGGGGGAAAAACTGTTTTTT
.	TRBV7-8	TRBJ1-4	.	CASSLDSGHEKLFF	TGTGCCAGCAGCTTAGACAGCGGCCATGAAAAACTGTTTTTT
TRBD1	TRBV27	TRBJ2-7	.	CASSTPGQAAYEQYF	TGTGCCAGCAGTACCCCGGGACAGGCCGCCTACGAGCAGTACTTC
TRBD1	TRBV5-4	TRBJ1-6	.	CASSRDRGPGSPLHF	TGTGCCAGCAGCAGAGACAGGGGGCCAGGATCACCCCTCCACTTT
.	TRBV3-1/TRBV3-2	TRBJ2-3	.	CASSQEGHSTDTQYF	TGTGCCAGCAGCCAAGAGGGACACAGCACAGATACGCAGTATTTT
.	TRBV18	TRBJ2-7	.	CASSPPGHSSYEQYF	TGTGCCAGCTCACCCCCGGGACACAGCTCCTACGAGCAGTACTTC
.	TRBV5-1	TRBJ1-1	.	CASSLGGGRTTEAFF	TGCGCCAGCAGCTTGGGTGGGGGGCGGACCACTGAAGCTTTCTTT
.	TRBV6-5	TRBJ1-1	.	CASSLKDSRMNTEAFF	TGTGCCAGCAGTTTAAAGGACAGCCGAATGAACACTGAAGCTTTCTTT
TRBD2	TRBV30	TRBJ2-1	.	CAWTGAGGRNEQFF	TGTGCCTGGACAGGGGCGGGGGGGCGCAATGAGCAGTTCTTC
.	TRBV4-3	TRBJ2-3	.	CASSQGTEQYF	TGCGCCAGCAGCCAGGGAACAGAACAGTATTTT
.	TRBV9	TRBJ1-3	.	CASSVAGLSGNTIYF	TGTGCCAGCAGCGTAGCAGGGTTGAGTGGAAACACCATATATTTT
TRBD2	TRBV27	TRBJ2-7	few	CASSFGLAGAGEQYF	TGTGCCAGCAGTTTCGGGCTAGCGGGGGCGGGCGAGCAGTACTTC
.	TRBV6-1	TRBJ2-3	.	CASSEAAGLLGDTQYF	TGTGCCAGCAGTGAAGCTGCGGGACTTCTAGGGGATACGCAGTATTTT
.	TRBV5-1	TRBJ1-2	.	CASSLGLGSRDGYTF	TGCGCCAGCAGCTTGGGTCTCGGATCTCGCGATGGCTACACCTTC
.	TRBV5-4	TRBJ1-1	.	CASSPGGTEAFF	TGTGCCAGCAGTCCCGGTGGGACTGAAGCTTTCTTT
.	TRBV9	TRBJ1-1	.	CASSPQFSTEAFF	TGTGCCAGCAGCCCCCAGTTCAGCACTGAAGCTTTCTTT
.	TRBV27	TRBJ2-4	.	CASSRRLGDIQYF	TGTGCCAGCAGCCGTCGGTTGGGGGACATTCAGTACTTC
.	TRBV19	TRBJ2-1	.	CASSIGVYNEQFF	TGTGCCAGTAGTATCGGGGTCTACAATGAGCAGTTCTTC
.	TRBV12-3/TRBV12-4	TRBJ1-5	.	CASSRLGQPQHF	TGTGCCAGCAGCCGGCTTGGGCAGCCCCAGCATTTT